A single TCR beta chain is shown here with its context. Its antigen is currently unknown. These data belong to a study of T cell clones after liver transplantation. About the research overall: TCRbeta sequencing after a pre-transplant mixed lymphocyte reaction identified graft-donor-reactive clones, later tracked in post-transplant blood.

The data were produced by immunoSEQ multiplex PCR, yet TCRdb's version contains in-frame clones alone and is incomplete. The sample yields around 110,000 clones, about nine tenths seen once. Findings and limits, study-wide: A larger donor-reactive than third-party decline suggested partial antigen-specific deletion.

The CDR3 covers 15 residues. CDR1 is SGHTA, CDR2 FQGNSA, per germline. V shed 4 bases and J shed 3 bases, with 16 bases lying between them. The receptor comes from a human patient who received a liver transplant. A share of the T cells may be of graft donor origin. This sample comprised CD4+ T cells from blood, obtained 12 months after liver transplant. The genes are TRBV7-2 and TRBJ2-7; TRBD2 is a possible D gene (6 bases). CDR3 region: CASSSGAGGNYEQYF. The CDR3 nucleotides read TGTGCCAGCAGCTCCGGTGCTGGAGGGAACTACGAGCAGTACTTC.